These T cell receptor beta chains were read from a single sample in a study of tumor and adjacent non-tumor tissue in lung cancer. TCRdb re-called the multiplex PCR reads with MiXCR, one entry per CDR3 protein. The sample comprises roughly 67,000 distinct CDR3 sequences, 55% to 70% of which are singletons, and around 21% rests with the top ten. The sequencing sample was made of lung tumor tissue. The receptors here all came from a man in his fifties or sixties with non-small cell lung cancer. The CDR3 runs from the conserved cysteine through the conserved F or W. Fields, in order: J gene, clone size, V gene, D gene, CDR3 protein, CDR3 DNA. A D gene is named only where the DNA matches it firmly. Size is omitted from some rows. Given values are once, few, many or a class for expanded clones.

J gene: TRBJ1-5
clone size: NA
V gene: TRBV28
D gene: NA
CDR3 protein: CASIRDGISNQPQHF
CDR3 DNA: TGTGCCAGCATCAGGGACGGAATTAGCAATCAGCCCCAGCATTTT

J gene: TRBJ2-1
clone size: once
V gene: TRBV11-2
D gene: TRBD2
CDR3 protein: CASSLVSRTSGVEQLF
CDR3 DNA: TGTGCCAGCAGCTTAGTCAGCAGGACTAGTGGGGTTGAGCAGCTCTTC

J gene: TRBJ1-1
clone size: many
V gene: TRBV6-5
D gene: NA
CDR3 protein: CASRDANTEAFF
CDR3 DNA: TGTGCCAGCCGGGATGCGAACACTGAAGCTTTCTTT

J gene: TRBJ1-6
clone size: NA
V gene: TRBV11-2
D gene: NA
CDR3 protein: CASIFSGHDYNSPLHF
CDR3 DNA: TGTGCCAGCATCTTCTCGGGACACGACTATAATTCACCGCTCCACTTT

J gene: TRBJ2-7
clone size: once
V gene: TRBV7-9
D gene: NA
CDR3 protein: CASSLVYAYEQYF
CDR3 DNA: TGTGCCAGCAGCTTAGTTTACGCCTACGAGCAGTACTTC

J gene: TRBJ2-3
clone size: many
V gene: TRBV2
D gene: TRBD2
CDR3 protein: CASSPGTSGYTDTQYF
CDR3 DNA: TGTGCCAGCAGCCCCGGGACTAGCGGATACACAGATACGCAGTATTTT

J gene: TRBJ1-5
clone size: many
V gene: TRBV12-3/TRBV12-4
D gene: NA
CDR3 protein: CASRYQGGLQPQHF
CDR3 DNA: TGTGCCAGCAGATACCAAGGGGGTTTGCAGCCCCAGCATTTT

J gene: TRBJ2-2
clone size: NA
V gene: TRBV11-2
D gene: NA
CDR3 protein: CASRLNKGPGELFF
CDR3 DNA: TGTGCCAGCAGACTGAACAAGGGTCCCGGTGAGCTGTTTTTT

J gene: TRBJ2-2
clone size: NA
V gene: TRBV7-9
D gene: NA
CDR3 protein: CASRGGQDLSGELLF
CDR3 DNA: TGTGCCAGCAGGGGAGGACAGGACCTGTCCGGGGAGCTGTTATTT

J gene: TRBJ2-1
clone size: few
V gene: TRBV20-1
D gene: NA
CDR3 protein: CSARDPRVDEQFF
CDR3 DNA: TGCAGTGCTAGGGACCCTAGGGTGGATGAGCAGTTCTTC

J gene: TRBJ2-1
clone size: NA
V gene: TRBV4-2
D gene: NA
CDR3 protein: CARSQAQLYEQFF
CDR3 DNA: TGTGCCAGAAGCCAAGCACAGCTGTATGAGCAGTTCTTC

J gene: TRBJ2-7
clone size: NA
V gene: TRBV29-1
D gene: TRBD1
CDR3 protein: CSVVTGTGFYEQYF
CDR3 DNA: TGCAGCGTAGTTACCGGGACAGGCTTCTACGAACAGTACTTC

J gene: TRBJ1-6
clone size: medium-sized
V gene: TRBV11-2
D gene: NA
CDR3 protein: CASSLARNSPLHF
CDR3 DNA: TGTGCCAGCAGCTTAGCCAGGAATTCACCCCTCCACTTT

J gene: TRBJ1-2
clone size: NA
V gene: TRBV28
D gene: NA
CDR3 protein: CAISLGIGGYTF
CDR3 DNA: TGTGCCATCAGTTTGGGAATCGGGGGCTACACCTTC